The rows below give T cell receptor beta chains drawn from one sample of a study of cytomegalovirus exposure and HLA in healthy donors. Libraries were prepared by immunoSEQ multiplex PCR; TCRdb keeps only in-frame clonotypes and omits some of them. Seen here are some 180,000 clones, 73% observed once, and the top ten hold around 5%. Sequenced input: PBMCs. The receptors stem from a woman between 18 and 29 years old in good health and CMV-seropositive. The CDR3 runs from the conserved cysteine through the conserved F or W. The order of the fields is clone size, D gene, V gene, J gene, CDR3 DNA, CDR3 protein. The D gene is left open where the match is weak. Clone size is shown for a subset of rows, as once, few, many or a class of expanded clone.

clone size: .; D gene: .; V gene: TRBV4-3; J gene: TRBJ2-7; CDR3 DNA: TGCGCCAGCAGCCAAGATTTTGCCAGCTCCTACGAGCAGTACTTC; CDR3 protein: CASSQDFASSYEQYF
clone size: .; D gene: .; V gene: TRBV4-3; J gene: TRBJ1-1; CDR3 DNA: TGCGCCAGCAGCCAAGTGGCAGGGGACACTGAAGCTTTCTTT; CDR3 protein: CASSQVAGDTEAFF
clone size: .; D gene: TRBD1; V gene: TRBV6-6; J gene: TRBJ1-2; CDR3 DNA: TGTGCCAGCAGTTACGACAGGGGTAATGGCTACACCTTC; CDR3 protein: CASSYDRGNGYTF
clone size: .; D gene: TRBD2; V gene: TRBV7-2; J gene: TRBJ2-3; CDR3 DNA: TGTGCCAGCAGCAAAGGACTAGCCACAGATACGCAGTATTTT; CDR3 protein: CASSKGLATDTQYF
clone size: .; D gene: TRBD1; V gene: TRBV2; J gene: TRBJ1-6; CDR3 DNA: TGTGCCAGCAGTGTGAACAGGGGGGTGGATTCACCCCTCCACTTT; CDR3 protein: CASSVNRGVDSPLHF
clone size: .; D gene: .; V gene: TRBV29-1; J gene: TRBJ1-1; CDR3 DNA: TGCAGCGTTTTGTCTGGGAGTATGAACACTGAAGCTTTCTTT; CDR3 protein: CSVLSGSMNTEAFF
clone size: few; D gene: .; V gene: TRBV5-4; J gene: TRBJ1-6; CDR3 DNA: TGTGCCAGCAGCTTGGCCCCAGGGATGTCCTATAATTCACCCCTCCACTTT; CDR3 protein: CASSLAPGMSYNSPLHF
clone size: .; D gene: TRBD1; V gene: TRBV2; J gene: TRBJ1-3; CDR3 DNA: TGTGCCAGCAGTAACAGGGGGAGGCCTGGAAACACCATATATTTT; CDR3 protein: CASSNRGRPGNTIYF
clone size: .; D gene: .; V gene: TRBV7-9; J gene: TRBJ1-4; CDR3 DNA: TGTGCCAGCAGCTTAAAGGAGGGGAGCACTAATGAAAAACTGTTTTTT; CDR3 protein: CASSLKEGSTNEKLFF
clone size: .; D gene: TRBD1; V gene: TRBV28; J gene: TRBJ1-1; CDR3 DNA: TGTGCCAGCAGTTTACCCTCGACAGGGGGCTTTGAAGCTTTCTTT; CDR3 protein: CASSLPSTGGFEAFF
clone size: .; D gene: .; V gene: TRBV5-6; J gene: TRBJ2-1; CDR3 DNA: TGTGCCAGCAGCTTTGATCCCTATATCAATGAGCAGTTCTTC; CDR3 protein: CASSFDPYINEQFF
clone size: .; D gene: .; V gene: TRBV5-6; J gene: TRBJ1-1; CDR3 DNA: TGTGCCAGCAGCCGAGTATTCCCCATGAACACTGAAGCTTTCTTT; CDR3 protein: CASSRVFPMNTEAFF
clone size: .; D gene: TRBD1; V gene: TRBV6-5; J gene: TRBJ2-7; CDR3 DNA: TGTGCCAGCAGAAAGGACAGGGCCCGAGCCGAGCAGTACTTC; CDR3 protein: CASRKDRARAEQYF
clone size: .; D gene: .; V gene: TRBV4-3; J gene: TRBJ2-7; CDR3 DNA: TGCGCCAGCAGCCTCAGGCGCTCCTACGAGCAGTACTTC; CDR3 protein: CASSLRRSYEQYF
clone size: .; D gene: .; V gene: TRBV2; J gene: TRBJ2-5; CDR3 DNA: TGTGCCAGAGGGAAAATCTCGGGGGAGGACGAGACCCAGTACTTC; CDR3 protein: CARGKISGEDETQYF
clone size: once; D gene: .; V gene: TRBV15; J gene: TRBJ1-4; CDR3 DNA: TGTGCCACCAGCAGAACCCCGACAGGAACTAATGAAAAACTGTTTTTT; CDR3 protein: CATSRTPTGTNEKLFF
clone size: few; D gene: .; V gene: TRBV7-9; J gene: TRBJ1-5; CDR3 DNA: TGTGCCAGCAGCTTGTCAGGGCATCAGCCCCAGCATTTT; CDR3 protein: CASSLSGHQPQHF
clone size: .; D gene: .; V gene: TRBV29-1; J gene: TRBJ1-2; CDR3 DNA: TGCAGCGCTGATGGACGAGACAGCTATGGCTACACCTTC; CDR3 protein: CSADGRDSYGYTF
clone size: .; D gene: .; V gene: TRBV4-1; J gene: TRBJ2-7; CDR3 DNA: TGCGCCAGCAGCCAAGACTTCGGAGATTCCCCCTACGAGCAGTACTTC; CDR3 protein: CASSQDFGDSPYEQYF
clone size: few; D gene: .; V gene: TRBV15; J gene: TRBJ2-1; CDR3 DNA: TGTGCCACCAGCAGAGTGAGTGAGCAGTTCTTC; CDR3 protein: CATSRVSEQFF
clone size: .; D gene: .; V gene: TRBV19; J gene: TRBJ1-5; CDR3 DNA: TGTGCCAGTAGTCCCGGACAGTATCAGCCCCAGCATTTT; CDR3 protein: CASSPGQYQPQHF
clone size: .; D gene: .; V gene: TRBV29-1; J gene: TRBJ1-3; CDR3 DNA: TGCAGCGCAACTAGGACAGCCTCTGGAAACACCATATATTTT; CDR3 protein: CSATRTASGNTIYF
clone size: .; D gene: TRBD1; V gene: TRBV5-4; J gene: TRBJ2-7; CDR3 DNA: TGTGCCAGCAGCTCCCGGGACAGGGCCGAGCAGTACTTC; CDR3 protein: CASSSRDRAEQYF
clone size: .; D gene: TRBD1; V gene: TRBV2; J gene: TRBJ1-2; CDR3 DNA: TGTGCCAGCAGTGAAGGACAGGGAGATGGCTACACCTTC; CDR3 protein: CASSEGQGDGYTF
clone size: .; D gene: .; V gene: TRBV7-3; J gene: TRBJ1-5; CDR3 DNA: TGTGCCAGCAGCTCCACAGCCAGGGCCCCTGAGCCCCAGCATTTT; CDR3 protein: CASSSTARAPEPQHF
clone size: .; D gene: TRBD1; V gene: TRBV7-3; J gene: TRBJ2-1; CDR3 DNA: TGTGCCAGCAGCTTATCGGCCGGGCAGGGGGCCTACAATGAGCAGTTCTTC; CDR3 protein: CASSLSAGQGAYNEQFF
clone size: .; D gene: .; V gene: TRBV6-5; J gene: TRBJ2-3; CDR3 DNA: TGTGCCAGCAGTTCTCCCGATACGCAGTATTTT; CDR3 protein: CASSSPDTQYF
clone size: .; D gene: .; V gene: TRBV19; J gene: TRBJ2-7; CDR3 DNA: TGTGCCAGTAGTGGACAGTCCGAGCAGTACTTC; CDR3 protein: CASSGQSEQYF
clone size: .; D gene: .; V gene: TRBV27; J gene: TRBJ2-7; CDR3 DNA: TGTGCCAGCAGTTTACGGGGTGTCAGATCCTACGAGCAGTACTTC; CDR3 protein: CASSLRGVRSYEQYF
clone size: .; D gene: .; V gene: TRBV19; J gene: TRBJ2-2; CDR3 DNA: TGTGCCAGTACTCACGGGACAAGAATCACCGGGGAGCTGTTTTTT; CDR3 protein: CASTHGTRITGELFF
clone size: .; D gene: .; V gene: TRBV5-1; J gene: TRBJ2-4; CDR3 DNA: TGCGCCAGCAGCTTGGGCGACAAAGGAAACATTCAGTACTTC; CDR3 protein: CASSLGDKGNIQYF
clone size: .; D gene: TRBD1; V gene: TRBV19; J gene: TRBJ2-7; CDR3 DNA: TGTGCCAGTAGTATCACGACAGGGGACGTCCACGAGCAGTACTTC; CDR3 protein: CASSITTGDVHEQYF
clone size: .; D gene: TRBD2; V gene: TRBV25-1; J gene: TRBJ2-3; CDR3 DNA: TGTGCCAGCAGTGACGCGGGGGGGCACACAGATACGCAGTATTTT; CDR3 protein: CASSDAGGHTDTQYF
clone size: once; D gene: TRBD1; V gene: TRBV7-3; J gene: TRBJ2-1; CDR3 DNA: TGTGCCAGCAGCCGTACCGGGGGACAGGGACCTTACAATGAGCAGTTCTTC; CDR3 protein: CASSRTGGQGPYNEQFF
clone size: .; D gene: TRBD1; V gene: TRBV5-1; J gene: TRBJ2-3; CDR3 DNA: TGCGCCAGCGGGACAGGGGACATGTCAGATACGCAGTATTTT; CDR3 protein: CASGTGDMSDTQYF
clone size: .; D gene: .; V gene: TRBV19; J gene: TRBJ2-5; CDR3 DNA: TGTGCCAGTAGTGAAGACAGAATGGAAGAAGAGACCCAGTACTTC; CDR3 protein: CASSEDRMEEETQYF
clone size: .; D gene: TRBD1; V gene: TRBV7-3; J gene: TRBJ2-5; CDR3 DNA: TGTGCCAGCAGCCAGGGGGCGGGGGAGACCCAGTACTTC; CDR3 protein: CASSQGAGETQYF
clone size: .; D gene: TRBD1; V gene: TRBV6-1; J gene: TRBJ1-4; CDR3 DNA: TGTGCCAGCAGTGAATTCCGGGACAGGGTGGAAAAACTGTTTTTT; CDR3 protein: CASSEFRDRVEKLFF
clone size: .; D gene: .; V gene: TRBV29-1; J gene: TRBJ2-1; CDR3 DNA: TGCGGGGGGTCCTACAATGAGCAGTTCTTC; CDR3 protein: CGGSYNEQFF
clone size: few; D gene: TRBD1; V gene: TRBV30; J gene: TRBJ2-7; CDR3 DNA: TGTGCCTGGGGGGACAGGGTGGGCGAGCAGTACTTC; CDR3 protein: CAWGDRVGEQYF
clone size: .; D gene: .; V gene: TRBV9; J gene: TRBJ2-7; CDR3 DNA: TGTGCCAGCAGCGTAGTTCCGAGCTCCTACGAGCAGTACTTC; CDR3 protein: CASSVVPSSYEQYF